The sample holds many counts of the clone carrying this TCR beta chain. This sample was taken from a study of early T cells in non-severe SARS-CoV-2 infection. The germline V and J ends were trimmed by 4 bases and 0 bases, with 14 bases remaining between them. This CDR3 comprises 17 residues. Germline assignment: CDR1 SGHKS and CDR2 YYEKEE (reference sequence). TCRdb fed the 5' RACE reads into MiXCR, producing one record per CDR3 protein. The sample includes tens of thousands of distinct CDR3 sequences, approximately 10% of them seen just once. This TCR came from an adult who was a healthcare worker with PCR-confirmed SARS-CoV-2 infection or an uninfected control (not recorded which). The sample taken for sequencing was whole blood. The chain is built from TRBV5-5 and TRBJ1-6, with D tentatively TRBD1 (6 bases). The CDR3 protein is CASSRAQGGSYNSPLHF. CDR3 DNA sequence: TGTGCCAGCAGCCGCGCACAGGGTGGCTCCTATAATTCACCCCTCCACTTT.